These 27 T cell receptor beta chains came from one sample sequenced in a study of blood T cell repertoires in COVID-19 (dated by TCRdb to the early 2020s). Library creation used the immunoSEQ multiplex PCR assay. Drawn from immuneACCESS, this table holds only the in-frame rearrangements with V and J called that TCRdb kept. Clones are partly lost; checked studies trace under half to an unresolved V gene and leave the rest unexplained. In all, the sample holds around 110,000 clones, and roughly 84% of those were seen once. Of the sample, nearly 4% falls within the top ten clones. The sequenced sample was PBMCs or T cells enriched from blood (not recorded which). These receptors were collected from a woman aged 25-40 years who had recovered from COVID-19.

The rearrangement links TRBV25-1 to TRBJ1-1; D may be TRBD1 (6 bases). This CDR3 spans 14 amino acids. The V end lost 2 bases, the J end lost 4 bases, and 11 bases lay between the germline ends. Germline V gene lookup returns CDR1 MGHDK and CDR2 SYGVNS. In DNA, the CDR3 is TGTGCCAGCAGTGAACCAGGGGAAGTCACTGAAGCTTTCTTT. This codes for CASSEPGEVTEAFF.

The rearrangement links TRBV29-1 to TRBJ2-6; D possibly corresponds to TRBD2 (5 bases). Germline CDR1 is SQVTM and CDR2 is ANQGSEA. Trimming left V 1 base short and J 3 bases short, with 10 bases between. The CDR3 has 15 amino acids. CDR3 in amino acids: CSVEGEGFGANVLTF. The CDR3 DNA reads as TGCAGCGTTGAAGGTGAGGGTTTTGGGGCCAACGTCCTGACTTTC.

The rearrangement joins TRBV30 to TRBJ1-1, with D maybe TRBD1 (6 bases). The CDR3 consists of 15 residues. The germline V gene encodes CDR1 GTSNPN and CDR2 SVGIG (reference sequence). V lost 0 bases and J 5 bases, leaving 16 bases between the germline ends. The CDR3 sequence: CAWSVSALQGTEAFF. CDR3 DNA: TGTGCCTGGAGTGTATCAGCCCTCCAGGGGACTGAAGCTTTCTTT.

The CDR3 DNA reads TGTGCCAGCAGGCGCACCCATCAGGGTAATGAAAAACTGTTTTTT. Protein sequence: CASRRTHQGNEKLFF. The chain is built from TRBV28 and TRBJ1-4; D perhaps matches TRBD1 (5 bases). This CDR3 is 15 amino acids long. Trimming left V 6 bases short and J 4 bases short, with 15 bases between. Germline CDR1 reads MDHEN; CDR2 reads SYDVKM.

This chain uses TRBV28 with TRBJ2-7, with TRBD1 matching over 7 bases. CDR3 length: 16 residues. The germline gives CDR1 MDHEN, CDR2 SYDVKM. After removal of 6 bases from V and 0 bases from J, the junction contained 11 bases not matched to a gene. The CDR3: CASSSPTGSLSYEQYF. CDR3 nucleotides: TGTGCCAGCAGCAGTCCGACAGGGTCGCTCTCCTACGAGCAGTACTTC.

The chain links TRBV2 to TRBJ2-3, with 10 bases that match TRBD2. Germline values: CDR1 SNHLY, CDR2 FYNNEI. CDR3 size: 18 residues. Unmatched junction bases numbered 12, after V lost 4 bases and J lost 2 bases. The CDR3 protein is CASSGQEASGRNTDTQYF. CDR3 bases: TGTGCCAGCAGTGGACAGGAGGCTAGCGGGAGAAACACAGATACGCAGTATTTT.

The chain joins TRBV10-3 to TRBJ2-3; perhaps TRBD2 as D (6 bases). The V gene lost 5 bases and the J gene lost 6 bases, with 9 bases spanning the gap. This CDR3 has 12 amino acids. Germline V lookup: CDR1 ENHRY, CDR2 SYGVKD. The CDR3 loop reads CAISPREDTQYF. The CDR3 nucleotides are TGTGCCATCAGTCCCCGGGAGGATACGCAGTATTTT.

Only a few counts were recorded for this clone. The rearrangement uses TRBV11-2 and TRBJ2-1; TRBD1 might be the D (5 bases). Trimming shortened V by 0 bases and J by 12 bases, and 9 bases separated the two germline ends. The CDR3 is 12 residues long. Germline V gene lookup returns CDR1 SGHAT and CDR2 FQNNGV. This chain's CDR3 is CASSLDRVGQFF. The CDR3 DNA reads TGTGCCAGCAGCTTAGACAGGGTTGGGCAGTTCTTC.

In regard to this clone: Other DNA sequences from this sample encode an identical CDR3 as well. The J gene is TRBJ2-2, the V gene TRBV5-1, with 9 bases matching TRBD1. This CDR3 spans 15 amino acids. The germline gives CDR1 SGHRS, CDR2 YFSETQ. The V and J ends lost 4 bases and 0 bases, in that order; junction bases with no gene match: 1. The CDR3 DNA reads TGCGCCAGCAGCCGGGACAGGGCGAACACCGGGGAGCTGTTTTTT. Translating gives CASSRDRANTGELFF.

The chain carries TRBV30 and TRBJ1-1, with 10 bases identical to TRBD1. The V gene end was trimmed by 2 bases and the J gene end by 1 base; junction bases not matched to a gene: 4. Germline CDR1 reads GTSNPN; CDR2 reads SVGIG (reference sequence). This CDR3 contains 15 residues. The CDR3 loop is CAWSPRQGANTEAFF. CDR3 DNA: TGTGCCTGGAGTCCAAGACAGGGGGCGAACACTGAAGCTTTCTTT.

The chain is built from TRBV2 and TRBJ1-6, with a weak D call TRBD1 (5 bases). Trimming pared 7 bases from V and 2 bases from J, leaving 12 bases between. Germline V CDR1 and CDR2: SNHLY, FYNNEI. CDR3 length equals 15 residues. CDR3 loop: CASKMTAAYNSPLHF. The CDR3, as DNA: TGTGCCAGCAAGATGACAGCTGCCTATAATTCACCCCTCCACTTT.

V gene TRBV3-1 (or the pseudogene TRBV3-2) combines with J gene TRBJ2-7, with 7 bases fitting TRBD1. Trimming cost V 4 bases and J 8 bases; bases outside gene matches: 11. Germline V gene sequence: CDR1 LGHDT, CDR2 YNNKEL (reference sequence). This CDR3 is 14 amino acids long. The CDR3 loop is CASSLTGQPVQQYF. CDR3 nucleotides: TGTGCCAGCAGCCTGACAGGGCAACCGGTCCAGCAGTACTTC.

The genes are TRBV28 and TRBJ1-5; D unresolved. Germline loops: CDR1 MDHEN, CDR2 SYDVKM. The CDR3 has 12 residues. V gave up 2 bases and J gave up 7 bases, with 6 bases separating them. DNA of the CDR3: TGTGCCAGCAGTTTAGAGGTCCAGCCCCAGCATTTT. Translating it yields CASSLEVQPQHF.

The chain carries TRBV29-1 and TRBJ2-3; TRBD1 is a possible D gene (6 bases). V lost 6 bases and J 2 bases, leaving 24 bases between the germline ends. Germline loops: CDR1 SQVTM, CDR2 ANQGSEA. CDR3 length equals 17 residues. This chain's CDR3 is CSVVRDKKGGYTDTQYF. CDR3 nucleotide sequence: TGCAGCGTGGTCCGGGACAAGAAAGGGGGATACACAGATACGCAGTATTTT.

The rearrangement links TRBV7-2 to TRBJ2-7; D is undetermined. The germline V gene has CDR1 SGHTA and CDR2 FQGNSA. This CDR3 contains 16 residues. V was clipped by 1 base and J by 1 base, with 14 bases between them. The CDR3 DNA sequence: TGTGCCAGCAGCTTAGTAGCCTCGACCTTGTCCTACGAGCAGTACTTC. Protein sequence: CASSLVASTLSYEQYF.

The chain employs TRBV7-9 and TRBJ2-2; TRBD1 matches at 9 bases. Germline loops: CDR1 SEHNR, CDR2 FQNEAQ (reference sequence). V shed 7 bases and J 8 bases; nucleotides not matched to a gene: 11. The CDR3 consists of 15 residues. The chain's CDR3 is CASTLGTGTRGELFF. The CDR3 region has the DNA TGTGCCAGCACTCTAGGGACAGGGACGAGAGGGGAGCTGTTTTTT. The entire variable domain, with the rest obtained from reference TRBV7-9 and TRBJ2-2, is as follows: DTGVSQNPRHKITKRGQNVTFRCDPISEHNRLYWYRQTLGQGPEFLTYFQNEAQLEKSRLLSDRFSAERPKGSFSTLEIQRTEQGDSAMYLCASTLGTGTRGELFFGEGSRLTVL.

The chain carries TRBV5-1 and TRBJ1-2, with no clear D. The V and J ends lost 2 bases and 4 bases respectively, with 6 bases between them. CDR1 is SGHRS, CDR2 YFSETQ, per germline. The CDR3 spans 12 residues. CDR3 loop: CASSFTGYGYTF. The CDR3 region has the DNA TGCGCCAGCAGCTTCACCGGCTATGGCTACACCTTC. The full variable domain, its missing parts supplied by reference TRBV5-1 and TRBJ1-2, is KAGVTQTPRYLIKTRGQQVTLSCSPISGHRSVSWYQQTPGQGLQFLFEYFSETQRNKGNFPGRFSGRQFSNSRSEMNVSTLELGDSALYLCASSFTGYGYTFGSGTRLTVV.

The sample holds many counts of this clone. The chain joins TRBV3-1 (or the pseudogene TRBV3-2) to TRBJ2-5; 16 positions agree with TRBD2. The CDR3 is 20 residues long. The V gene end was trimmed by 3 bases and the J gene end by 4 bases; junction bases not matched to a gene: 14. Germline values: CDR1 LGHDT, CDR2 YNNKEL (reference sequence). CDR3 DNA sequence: TGTGCCAGCAGCCAGGCCACCGGGACTAGCGGGAGGGCCGTCTTAGAGACCCAGTACTTC. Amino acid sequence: CASSQATGTSGRAVLETQYF.

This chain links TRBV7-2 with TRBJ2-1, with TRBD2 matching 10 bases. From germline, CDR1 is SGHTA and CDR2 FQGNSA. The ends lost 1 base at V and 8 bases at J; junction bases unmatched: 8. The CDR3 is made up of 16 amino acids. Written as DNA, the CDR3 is TGTGCCAGCAGCTTAGGAGCGGGAGGGCCATTGGATGAGCAGTTCTTC. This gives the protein CASSLGAGGPLDEQFF.

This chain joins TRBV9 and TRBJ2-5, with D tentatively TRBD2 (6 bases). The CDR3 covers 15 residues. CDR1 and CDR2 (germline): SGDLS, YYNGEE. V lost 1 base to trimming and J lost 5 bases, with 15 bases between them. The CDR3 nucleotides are TGTGCCAGCAGCGTAACCGGAGGTGGGGGGGAGACCCAGTACTTC. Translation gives CASSVTGGGGETQYF.

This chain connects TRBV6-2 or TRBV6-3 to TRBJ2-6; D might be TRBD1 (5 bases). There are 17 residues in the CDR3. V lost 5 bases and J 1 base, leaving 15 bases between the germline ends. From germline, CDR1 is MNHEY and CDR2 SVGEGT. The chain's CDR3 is CASSPSPGLSGANVLTF. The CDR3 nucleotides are TGTGCCAGCAGTCCCTCCCCAGGGCTGTCTGGGGCCAACGTCCTGACTTTC.

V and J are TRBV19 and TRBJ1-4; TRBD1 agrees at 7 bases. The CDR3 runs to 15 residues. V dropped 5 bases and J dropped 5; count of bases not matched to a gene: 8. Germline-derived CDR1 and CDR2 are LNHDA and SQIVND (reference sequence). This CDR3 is CASSDPRGQNEKLFF. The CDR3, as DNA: TGTGCCAGTAGTGACCCGCGGGGACAGAATGAAAAACTGTTTTTT.

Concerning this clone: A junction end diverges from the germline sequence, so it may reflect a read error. Written as DNA, the CDR3 is TGTGCCAGCAGGCCTGGCCCGGGACAGGGATATAGTTCACCCCTCCACTTT. Translation: CASRPGPGQGYSSPLHF. This rearrangement joins TRBV27 to TRBJ1-6, with 9 bases matching TRBD1. Germline-derived CDR1 and CDR2 are MNHEY and SMNVEV (reference sequence). There are 17 residues in the CDR3.

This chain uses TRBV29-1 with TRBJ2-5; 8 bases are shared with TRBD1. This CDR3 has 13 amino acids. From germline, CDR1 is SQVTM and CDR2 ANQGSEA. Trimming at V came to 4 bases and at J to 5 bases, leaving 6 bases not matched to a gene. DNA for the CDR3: TGCAGCGTTGGCCCAGGGGGCTGGGAGACCCAGTACTTC. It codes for CSVGPGGWETQYF.

CDR3 bases: TGTGCCAGTAGTATATACGGCGGGAGGGCCGGCAATGAGCAGTTCTTC. Protein sequence: CASSIYGGRAGNEQFF. V usage is TRBV19 and J usage is TRBJ2-1, with 9 positions matching TRBD2. This CDR3 spans 16 amino acids. J gave up 6 bases and V 2 bases, and 8 bases lay outside the gene matches. Germline loops: CDR1 LNHDA, CDR2 SQIVND (reference sequence).

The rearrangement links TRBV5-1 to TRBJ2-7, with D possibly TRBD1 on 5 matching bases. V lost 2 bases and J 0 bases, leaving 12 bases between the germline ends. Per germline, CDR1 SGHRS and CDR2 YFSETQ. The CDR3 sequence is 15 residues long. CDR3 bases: TGCGCCAGCAGCTTCTTGGACACAAGCTCCTACGAGCAGTACTTC. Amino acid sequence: CASSFLDTSSYEQYF.

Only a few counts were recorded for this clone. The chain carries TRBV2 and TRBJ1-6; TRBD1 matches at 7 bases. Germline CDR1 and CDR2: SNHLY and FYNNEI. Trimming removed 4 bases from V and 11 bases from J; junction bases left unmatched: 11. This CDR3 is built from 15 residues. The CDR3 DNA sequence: TGTGCCAGCAGTGCTGAGACAGGGATTGGGGCACCCCTCCACTTT. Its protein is CASSAETGIGAPLHF.